The 26 T cell receptor beta chains below come from one sample, sequenced in a study of shared clonotypes between healthy human individuals (dated by TCRdb to the early 2020s). Library construction relied on the immunoSEQ multiplex PCR assay. TCRdb provides this immuneACCESS table in a form limited to in-frame rearrangements. Some clones are lacking; in checked studies, under half of them reflect an unresolved V gene, and why the rest are absent is not known. The sample yields roughly 1,000,000 clones; around 78% were counted once. Approximately 0.56% of the sample is in the top ten clones. Source material: memory CD4+ T cells from PBMCs. Reading the label with the study, this specimen's cell subset or site is: CD45RA-negative fraction. All receptors derive from a man younger than 35 in good health. Some clones in this sample may be carry-over from other donors' samples.

About this clone: Other DNA sequences of this sample code for an identical CDR3. J is TRBJ1-1 and V is TRBV9; unclear D gene. Trimming cost V 2 bases and J 1 base, with 9 bases left between them. This CDR3 has 14 amino acids. CDR1 is SGDLS and CDR2 is YYNGEE in the germline V gene. CDR3 in DNA: TGTGCCAGCAGCGTCGACGGGCGGAACACTGAAGCTTTCTTT. This sequence encodes CASSVDGRNTEAFF.

The chain links TRBV4-3 to TRBJ1-2; D unclear. The CDR3 spans 15 residues. V lost 0 bases to trimming and J lost 1 base, with 9 bases between them. The germline gives CDR1 LGHNA, CDR2 YSLEER. CDR3 sequence: CASSQDHTNNYGYTF. The DNA of the CDR3 is TGCGCCAGCAGCCAAGATCACACAAATAACTATGGCTACACCTTC.

The chain is built from TRBV2 and TRBJ1-2; a weak D match, TRBD1 (6 bases). V lost 3 bases, J lost 4 bases, and 12 bases lay in between. Germline CDR1 is SNHLY and CDR2 is FYNNEI. CDR3 size: 14 residues. The CDR3, as DNA: TGTGCCAGCAGTGATACAGGGTTTGGCTATGGCTACACCTTC. Protein product: CASSDTGFGYGYTF.

This clone was detected a few times. The V and J genes are TRBV27 and TRBJ1-5, with TRBD1 as a possible D gene (6 bases). Germline-derived CDR1 and CDR2 are MNHEY and SMNVEV (reference sequence). V was cut by 0 bases and J by 4 bases, with 16 bases left in between. The CDR3 contains 17 residues. The CDR3 DNA reads as TGTGCCAGCAGTTTATCGCAACAGGGCCCCGGTAATCAGCCCCAGCATTTT. This translates into CASSLSQQGPGNQPQHF.

This chain uses TRBV4-1 with TRBJ2-3, with D unclear. This CDR3 region has 17 residues. From germline, CDR1 is MGHRA and CDR2 YSYEKL. Trimming removed 1 base from V and 1 base from J, with 15 bases in between. CDR3 sequence reads: CASSQGDGRRRTDTQYF. Written as DNA, the CDR3 is TGCGCCAGCAGCCAAGGTGATGGGCGCAGACGCACAGATACGCAGTATTTT.

This clone occurred once. V gene TRBV2 combines with J gene TRBJ1-1; D might be TRBD1 (5 bases). Germline CDR1 is SNHLY and CDR2 is FYNNEI. The CDR3 is made up of 12 amino acids. Trimming cost V 5 bases and J 6 bases, with 10 bases left between them. CDR3 nucleotide sequence: TGTGCCAGCAGTCCCAGGGACGCTGAAGCTTTCTTT. Protein sequence: CASSPRDAEAFF.

A single count supports this clone. The J gene is TRBJ2-3, the V gene TRBV27; D is unclear. This CDR3 contains 13 residues. V lost 10 bases and J 3 bases, leaving 14 bases between the germline ends. The germline CDR1 and CDR2 sequences are MNHEY and SMNVEV (reference sequence). The CDR3 sequence: CATRPLGTDTQYF. The CDR3 bases are TGTGCCACCCGTCCATTAGGAACAGATACGCAGTATTTT.

The chain carries TRBV11-2 and TRBJ2-1; D unclear. V was pared by 4 bases and J by 5 bases, with 18 bases between. Germline CDR1 is SGHAT and CDR2 is FQNNGV. This CDR3 is 16 amino acids long. This chain's CDR3 is CASSWSFASVDNEQFF. CDR3 sequence (DNA): TGTGCCAGCAGCTGGAGCTTTGCCAGCGTGGACAATGAGCAGTTCTTC.

This clone was detected only once. The chain joins TRBV2 to TRBJ2-7; D may be TRBD1 (5 bases). Trimming cost V 3 bases and J 2 bases, with 11 bases left between them. The germline gives CDR1 SNHLY, CDR2 FYNNEI. CDR3 length: 14 amino acids. The CDR3 DNA sequence: TGTGCCAGCAGTGATCAGGGAACCGCCTACGAGCAGTACTTC. Amino acid sequence: CASSDQGTAYEQYF.

This clone was picked up a small number of times. The chain joins TRBV5-1 to TRBJ2-1; no definite D call. Looked up from germline, CDR1 is SGHRS and CDR2 is YFSETQ. CDR3 size: 16 residues. With 0 bases removed from V and 6 bases from J, the gap between germline ends came to 16 bases. The CDR3 DNA is TGCGCCAGCAGCTTGGTCTATGGGAAACCGGGCAATGAGCAGTTCTTC. Amino acid sequence: CASSLVYGKPGNEQFF.

V and J are TRBV5-1 and TRBJ2-5; either TRBD1 or TRBD2 may fit D (7 bases each). Germline CDR1 and CDR2: SGHRS and YFSETQ. V was shortened by 2 bases and J by 7 bases, with 12 bases between the two germline ends. The CDR3 runs 13 residues. CDR3 in amino acids: CASSFQGEGTQYF. The CDR3 bases are TGCGCCAGCAGCTTCCAGGGGGAGGGGACCCAGTACTTC.

This rearrangement joins TRBV19 to TRBJ2-2; 10 bases are a match to TRBD1. There are 14 residues in the CDR3. J lost 7 bases, V lost 6 bases, and 5 bases had no gene match. The germline V gene has CDR1 LNHDA and CDR2 SQIVND (reference sequence). For the CDR3, the DNA is TGTGCCAGTAGGGATGGGGACAGGGGCGGGGAGCTGTTTTTT. Protein sequence: CASRDGDRGGELFF.

The chain couples TRBV5-4 to TRBJ2-1, with TRBD2 matching 7 bases. Germline CDR1 reads SGHNT; CDR2 reads YYREEE (reference sequence). The CDR3 has 17 residues. J gave up 7 bases and V 5 bases, and 18 bases lay outside the gene matches. CDR3 sequence: CASRYGEGPRDGNEQFF. The CDR3 DNA sequence: TGTGCCAGCAGATACGGGGAGGGGCCACGGGATGGGAATGAGCAGTTCTTC.

This chain joins TRBV5-1 and TRBJ1-1, with D maybe TRBD1 (5 bases). This CDR3 spans 15 amino acids. Germline V gene lookup returns CDR1 SGHRS and CDR2 YFSETQ. Between the trimmed V and J ends, which lost 4 bases and 3 bases, there was a span of 16 bases. The CDR3 DNA is TGCGCCAGCAGCCCGGTCGGGGGAGCCCACACTGAAGCTTTCTTT. Residues: CASSPVGGAHTEAFF.

The V and J genes are TRBV7-2 and TRBJ1-1; D remains ambiguous. The length of the CDR3 is 15 residues. Trimming pared 0 bases from V and 6 bases from J, leaving 14 bases between. Germline assignment: CDR1 SGHTA and CDR2 FQGNSA. CDR3 DNA sequence: TGTGCCAGCAGCTTAGCACCTAACCTAGTTGCTGAAGCTTTCTTT. It encodes CASSLAPNLVAEAFF. The variable domain in full, with the rest retrieved from reference TRBV7-2 and TRBJ1-1, is GAGVSQSPSNKVTEKGKDVELRCDPISGHTALYWYRQSLGQGLEFLIYFQGNSAPDKSGLPSDRFSAERTGGSVSTLTIQRTQQEDSAVYLCASSLAPNLVAEAFFGQGTRLTVV.

V gene TRBV5-1 combines with J gene TRBJ1-1, with 8 bases aligning to TRBD1. V gave up 2 bases and J gave up 5 bases; unmatched junction bases: 8. CDR1 is SGHRS, CDR2 YFSETQ, per germline. The CDR3 length is 15 residues. The CDR3, as DNA: TGCGCCAGCAGCTTACTCACAGGGGGTGATACTGAAGCTTTCTTT. Protein product: CASSLLTGGDTEAFF.

The CDR3 DNA sequence: TGTGCCAGCAGAAGGAACAATGAGCAGTTCTTC. Protein product: CASRRNNEQFF. The V call is TRBV28, the J call TRBJ2-1; no firm D call. Germline V gene sequence: CDR1 MDHEN, CDR2 SYDVKM. This CDR3 comprises 11 residues. Trimming pared 6 bases from V and 5 bases from J, leaving 5 bases between.

The gene calls are TRBV23-1 and TRBJ2-1; 9 bases match TRBD2. TRBV23-1 counts as an open reading frame of uncertain function. This CDR3 has 18 residues. After removal of 7 bases from V and 3 bases from J, the junction contained 16 bases not matched to a gene. The CDR3 here is CASTSSPLSGSIYNEQFF. As DNA, the CDR3 is TGCGCCAGCACCTCTAGCCCCCTTAGCGGGAGTATCTACAATGAGCAGTTCTTC.

V usage is TRBV30 and J usage is TRBJ1-1; D might be TRBD1 (5 bases). V lost 0 bases and J lost 10, with 12 bases in between. The CDR3 length is 12 residues. The germline CDR1 and CDR2 sequences are GTSNPN and SVGIG (reference sequence). CDR3 coding DNA: TGTGCCTGGAGTGTAGGACACTCCGCAGCTTTCTTT. This codes for CAWSVGHSAAFF.

The chain has TRBV5-1 and TRBJ2-7; D might be TRBD1 (5 bases). There are 13 residues in the CDR3. V lost 4 bases, J lost 2 bases, and 10 bases lay in between. Germline V gene data show CDR1 as SGHRS and CDR2 as YFSETQ. The CDR3: CASSPEGAYEQYF. The CDR3 coding sequence is TGCGCCAGCAGCCCCGAAGGGGCCTACGAGCAGTACTTC.

This clone was seen a few times. Distinct nucleotide sequences in the sample also encode this CDR3. This sequence joins TRBV9 and TRBJ2-3; TRBD2 matches 11 bases. V dropped 4 bases and J dropped 0; count of bases not matched to a gene: 4. The germline V gene has CDR1 SGDLS and CDR2 YYNGEE. The CDR3 covers 16 residues. CDR3 loop: CASSPGTSGSTDTQYF. As DNA, the CDR3 is TGTGCCAGCAGCCCAGGGACTAGCGGAAGCACAGATACGCAGTATTTT.

The chain combines TRBV7-9 with TRBJ1-1; no reliable D call. Trimming took 1 base from V and 9 from J, leaving 12 bases between them. This CDR3 comprises 13 residues. Germline V gene data show CDR1 as SEHNR and CDR2 as FQNEAQ (reference sequence). CDR3 amino acids: CASSLGRTLKAFF. In DNA, the CDR3 is TGTGCCAGCAGCTTAGGGAGAACACTGAAAGCTTTCTTT.

V is TRBV10-2 and J is TRBJ2-7; 9 bases align to TRBD2. Germline loops: CDR1 WSHSY, CDR2 SAAADI. After removal of 7 bases from V and 5 bases from J, the junction contained 9 bases not matched to a gene. The CDR3 totals 14 residues. The CDR3: CASKWAGGDHEQYF. DNA of the CDR3: TGCGCCAGCAAGTGGGCGGGAGGGGATCACGAGCAGTACTTC.

The chain uses TRBV9 and TRBJ2-2; D not certain. Trimming shortened V by 4 bases and J by 7 bases, and 20 bases separated the two germline ends. This CDR3 is built from 16 residues. Germline V gives CDR1 SGDLS, CDR2 YYNGEE. CDR3 region: CASSFSDGRSGGELFF. The DNA for the CDR3 is TGTGCCAGCAGCTTTTCCGATGGGCGTTCAGGCGGGGAGCTGTTTTTT.

Note on this clone: This sample includes further DNA sequences coding for the same CDR3. J is TRBJ2-1 and V is TRBV2, with 11 bases that match TRBD1. The J segment lost 1 base and the V segment lost 4 bases, leaving 0 bases of the junction unmatched. CDR3 length: 15 amino acids. In germline, CDR1 is SNHLY, CDR2 FYNNEI. CDR3 amino acids: CASSGDRGSYNEQFF. CDR3 in DNA: TGTGCCAGCAGTGGGGACAGGGGGTCCTACAATGAGCAGTTCTTC.

This rearrangement joins TRBV30 to TRBJ2-3; tentatively, D is TRBD1 (6 bases). Germline CDR1 GTSNPN, CDR2 SVGIG (reference sequence). This CDR3 comprises 13 residues. Trimming took off 6 bases at V and 5 bases at J, with 15 bases between the two ends. This CDR3 is CACSLRGRDTQYF. In DNA, the CDR3 is TGTGCCTGTTCCCTCAGGGGCAGAGATACGCAGTATTTT.